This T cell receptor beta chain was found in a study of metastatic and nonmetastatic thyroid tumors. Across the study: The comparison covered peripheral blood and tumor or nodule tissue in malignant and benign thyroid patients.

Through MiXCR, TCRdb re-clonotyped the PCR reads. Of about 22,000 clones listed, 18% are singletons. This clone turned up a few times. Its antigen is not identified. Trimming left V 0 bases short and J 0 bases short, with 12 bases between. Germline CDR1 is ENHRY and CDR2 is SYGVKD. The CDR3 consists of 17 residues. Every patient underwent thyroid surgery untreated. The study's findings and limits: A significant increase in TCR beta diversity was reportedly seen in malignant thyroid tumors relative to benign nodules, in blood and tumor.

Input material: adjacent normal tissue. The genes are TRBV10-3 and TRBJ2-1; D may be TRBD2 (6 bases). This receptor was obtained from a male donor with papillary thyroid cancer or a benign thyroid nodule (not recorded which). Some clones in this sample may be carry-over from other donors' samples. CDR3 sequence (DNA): TGTGCCATCAGTGAGTCGGGACTGGCAAGCTCCTACAATGAGCAGTTCTTC. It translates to CAISESGLASSYNEQFF.